The rows below give T cell receptor beta chains drawn from one sample of a study of shared clonotypes between healthy human individuals. Produced via immunoSEQ multiplex PCR; TCRdb's table is partial and in-frame only. The sample shows over 2 million clones, roughly 90% of them seen only once. Sequenced material: naive CD4+ T cells from PBMCs. The receptors derive from a man between 18 and 35 years old in good health. Some clones in this sample may be carry-over from other donors' samples. CDR3s include the opening cysteine and the closing phenylalanine or tryptophan. D genes are given only for firm matches. Clone size is not always given. Where it is, it says once, few, many or a class for expanded clones.

v_gene	abundance	d_gene	j_gene	CDR3aa	CDR3nt
TRBV7-9	NA	TRBD1	TRBJ2-7	CASSENPGTGAYEQYF	TGTGCCAGCAGCGAAAATCCCGGGACAGGGGCCTACGAGCAGTACTTC
TRBV5-1	NA	TRBD2	TRBJ2-2	CASSSSRGGPGGELFF	TGCGCCAGCAGCAGCTCACGGGGAGGGCCCGGCGGGGAGCTGTTTTTT
TRBV19	NA	TRBD1	TRBJ1-4	CASHNRGLTNEKLFF	TGTGCCAGTCACAACAGGGGGCTGACTAATGAAAAACTGTTTTTT
TRBV27	NA	NA	TRBJ1-3	CASRASGGNTIYF	TGTGCCAGCAGGGCATCGGGAGGAAACACCATATATTTT
TRBV20-1	NA	NA	TRBJ2-7	CSAGGGYEQYF	TGCAGTGCAGGGGGTGGCTACGAGCAGTACTTC
TRBV6-1	NA	TRBD1	TRBJ1-2	CASRDRGIYGYTF	TGTGCCAGCAGAGACAGGGGAATCTATGGCTACACCTTC
TRBV10-3	NA	NA	TRBJ1-5	CATRPEGQPQHF	TGTGCCACCCGACCTGAAGGACAGCCCCAGCATTTT
TRBV7-7	NA	TRBD2	TRBJ2-3	CASSRTSDYTDTQYF	TGTGCCAGCAGCCGAACTAGCGACTACACAGATACGCAGTATTTT
TRBV27	NA	TRBD1	TRBJ1-4	CASSPRPTGGSEKLFF	TGTGCCAGCAGTCCACGACCCACAGGGGGCTCTGAAAAACTGTTTTTT
TRBV11-3	NA	NA	TRBJ2-6	CASSFDSSGANVLTF	TGTGCCAGCAGCTTCGATAGCTCTGGGGCCAACGTCCTGACTTTC
TRBV18	NA	NA	TRBJ1-3	CASSPRLSGNTIYF	TGTGCCAGCTCACCACGGCTTTCTGGAAACACCATATATTTT
TRBV10-3	NA	TRBD2	TRBJ2-3	CAIRLAGVTDTQYF	TGTGCCATCCGACTAGCGGGAGTCACAGATACGCAGTATTTT
TRBV2	NA	TRBD1	TRBJ1-2	CASRSDRVSNYGYTF	TGTGCCAGCAGGTCCGACAGGGTTTCTAACTATGGCTACACCTTC
TRBV6-6	NA	NA	TRBJ2-5	CASVPTRPRGTQYF	TGTGCCAGCGTACCGACGCGACCCCGGGGGACCCAGTACTTC
TRBV5-4	once	NA	TRBJ2-1	CASSQRLIQDNEQFF	TGTGCCAGCAGTCAGAGACTCATCCAGGACAATGAGCAGTTCTTC
TRBV2	NA	NA	TRBJ1-2	CASSEWGVEGKVTF	TGTGCCAGCAGTGAATGGGGGGTCGAGGGAAAGGTCACCTTC
TRBV5-1	NA	TRBD2	TRBJ2-7	CASSPPGLAYSGEQYF	TGCGCCAGCAGCCCACCCGGACTAGCGTACTCCGGGGAGCAGTACTTC
TRBV5-5	NA	NA	TRBJ1-5	CASSSGQTNQPQHF	TGTGCCAGCAGCTCAGGACAGACCAATCAGCCCCAGCATTTT
TRBV27	NA	TRBD2	TRBJ2-1	CASSFFRPGGPGNEQFF	TGTGCCAGCAGTTTCTTTAGGCCGGGAGGGCCTGGCAATGAGCAGTTCTTC
TRBV5-5	once	TRBD2	TRBJ2-7	CASSFRGGGRESSYEQYF	TGTGCCAGCAGCTTTCGAGGGGGCGGGAGGGAGAGCTCCTACGAGCAGTACTTC
TRBV7-3	NA	TRBD1	TRBJ1-1	CASSLKGQAYTEAFF	TGTGCCAGCAGCCTAAAGGGACAGGCCTACACTGAAGCTTTCTTT
TRBV5-1	NA	NA	TRBJ2-7	CASSLLRNEQYF	TGCGCCAGCAGCTTGCTTAGGAACGAGCAGTACTTC
TRBV7-2	once	NA	TRBJ1-4	CASSLNRGLNTELFF	TGTGCCAGCAGCTTAAACCGGGGTCTAAACACCGAACTGTTTTTT
TRBV11-1	NA	NA	TRBJ2-1	CASSEGLAGNEQFF	TGTGCCAGCAGCGAGGGCTTGGCAGGGAACGAGCAGTTCTTC
TRBV19	once	NA	TRBJ2-1	CASSSTAGSYNEQFF	TGTGCCAGTAGTTCGACGGCGGGGTCCTACAATGAGCAGTTCTTC
TRBV9	NA	NA	TRBJ2-2	CASSVRTYAGELFF	TGTGCCAGCAGCGTAAGGACTTATGCCGGGGAGCTGTTTTTT
TRBV7-2	NA	TRBD1	TRBJ1-2	CASSFYLRSGGDANTF	TGTGCCAGCAGCTTCTACCTACGGTCAGGGGGCGACGCAAACACCTTC
TRBV19	NA	NA	TRBJ1-1	CATPGVKGEFMNTEAFF	TGTGCCACCCCAGGGGTAAAGGGCGAATTCATGAACACTGAAGCTTTCTTT
TRBV7-9	once	TRBD2	TRBJ2-2	CATSGKKPDTGELFF	TGTGCCACTAGCGGGAAGAAGCCAGACACCGGGGAGCTGTTTTTT
TRBV5-1	NA	TRBD1	TRBJ2-7	CASSTGVSAYEQYF	TGCGCCAGCAGTACAGGGGTATCGGCCTACGAGCAGTACTTC
TRBV7-2	NA	NA	TRBJ2-5	CASSPDRLETQYF	TGTGCCAGCAGCCCGGACAGATTAGAGACCCAGTACTTC
TRBV18	NA	TRBD1	TRBJ1-3	CASSPWTGFSGNTIYF	TGTGCCAGCTCACCTTGGACAGGGTTCTCTGGAAACACCATATATTTT
TRBV14	NA	NA	TRBJ1-4	CASSRTLGEKLFF	TGTGCCAGCAGCCGCACCCTGGGGGAAAAACTGTTTTTT
TRBV30	NA	TRBD2	TRBJ2-1	CAWSWGSGRGYNEQFF	TGTGCCTGGAGTTGGGGCTCGGGGCGGGGGTACAATGAGCAGTTCTTC
TRBV27	NA	TRBD2	TRBJ2-1	CASSRLAGYNEQFF	TGTGCCAGCAGTAGACTAGCGGGATACAATGAGCAGTTCTTC
TRBV7-9	NA	TRBD1	TRBJ2-7	CASSLPGQGTGEQYF	TGTGCCAGCAGCCTTCCGGGACAGGGGACGGGCGAGCAGTACTTC
TRBV6-1	NA	NA	TRBJ1-2	CASSDYGYTF	TGTGCCAGCAGTGACTATGGCTACACCTTC
TRBV28	NA	TRBD1	TRBJ1-3	CASSSGQGKSGNTIYF	TGTGCCAGCAGTTCTGGACAGGGGAAATCTGGAAACACCATATATTTT
TRBV19	NA	TRBD2	TRBJ2-2	CASRWTSGSPTGELFF	TGTGCCAGTAGGTGGACTAGCGGGAGTCCCACCGGGGAGCTGTTTTTT
TRBV5-1	NA	NA	TRBJ2-1	CASSLLRGNEQFF	TGCGCCAGCAGCTTACTCCGGGGGAATGAGCAGTTCTTC
TRBV9	few	NA	TRBJ1-1	CASSVGGSGSAEAFF	TGTGCCAGCAGCGTAGGGGGAAGTGGGTCGGCTGAAGCTTTCTTT
TRBV2	NA	NA	TRBJ2-7	CASSGSYEQYF	TGTGCCAGCAGCGGCTCCTACGAGCAGTACTTC